A single sample is the source of the 17 T cell receptor beta chains below, sequenced in a study of human T cells and chemical hapten exposure. TCRdb reprocessed the RACE reads with MiXCR, giving one entry per CDR3 protein. The sample lists some 90,000 distinct CDR3 sequences, around 8.8% occurring once. Described time point: healthy volunteer bleed at 2 weeks. Unfractionated whole blood served as the source for total RNA extraction. The material sequenced was whole blood. The receptors were gathered from a female donor in good health. Some clones in this sample may be carry-over from other donors' samples.

This clonotype was detected only a few times. The V gene is TRBV3-1, the J gene TRBJ2-1, with D perhaps matching TRBD1 or TRBD2 (6 bases each). The CDR3 length is 16 residues. Per the germline V gene, CDR1 is LGHDT and CDR2 is YNNKEL (reference sequence). V was pared by 4 bases and J by 4 bases, with 17 bases between. The chain's CDR3 is CASSPKGGFQYNEQFF. DNA for the CDR3: TGTGCCAGCAGCCCTAAGGGGGGTTTTCAATACAATGAGCAGTTCTTC.

This chain links TRBV6-5 with TRBJ1-2; TRBD1 agrees at 7 bases. Germline loops: CDR1 MNHEY, CDR2 SVGAGI. V lost 4 bases to trimming and J lost 8 bases; unmatched junction nucleotides: 10. The CDR3 is made up of 14 amino acids. This CDR3 is CASSSSADRKGYTF. For the CDR3, the DNA is TGTGCCAGCAGTTCATCCGCGGACAGGAAAGGCTACACCTTC.

This clonotype was seen at least ten times. The chain is built from TRBV11-2 and TRBJ1-1; D not certain. CDR1 is SGHAT and CDR2 is FQNNGV in the germline V gene. The V gene lost 2 bases and the J gene lost 1 base, with 11 bases spanning the gap. The CDR3 covers 15 residues. CDR3 loop: CASSLNGAQNTEAFF. In nucleotides, the CDR3 is TGTGCCAGCAGCTTAAATGGAGCCCAGAACACTGAAGCTTTCTTT.

Within the sample, this clonotype is medium-sized. The chain is built from TRBV29-1 and TRBJ2-1, with TRBD2 identical over 15 bases. Germline CDR1 SQVTM, CDR2 ANQGSEA. V trimming: 6 bases; J trimming: 4 bases; junction bases outside the gene matches: 10. This CDR3 is 17 amino acids long. The CDR3 DNA reads TGCAGCGTCCCCAGGACTAGCGGGAGGGCCTTTTACAATGAGCAGTTCTTC. Translated, it gives CSVPRTSGRAFYNEQFF.

There are a few counts of this clonotype. The rearrangement links TRBV28 to TRBJ1-2; D is possibly TRBD1 (6 bases). The CDR3 covers 15 residues. Germline V lookup: CDR1 MDHEN, CDR2 SYDVKM. V gave up 3 bases and J gave up 6 bases, with 17 bases separating them. CDR3 residues: CASSFSLGQKNGYTF. The CDR3 DNA reads TGTGCCAGCAGTTTTTCCCTTGGACAGAAGAATGGCTACACCTTC.

This clonotype was counted only a few times. The chain recombines TRBV2 with TRBJ2-2, with TRBD1 identical over 9 bases. This CDR3 spans 14 amino acids. J lost 7 bases, V lost 7 bases, and 7 bases had no gene match. Germline lookup yields CDR1 SNHLY and CDR2 FYNNEI. The CDR3 reads CASKRDRDVGELFF. The CDR3 region has the DNA TGTGCCAGCAAGCGGGACAGGGATGTCGGGGAGCTGTTTTTT.

The chain recombines TRBV6-5 with TRBJ1-2; possible D gene TRBD1, 5 bases. With 0 bases removed from V and 3 bases from J, the gap between germline ends came to 11 bases. Germline-derived CDR1 and CDR2 are MNHEY and SVGAGI. The CDR3 totals 15 residues. In DNA, the CDR3 is TGTGCCAGCAGTTACTCGTTCAGGGTTGACTATGGCTACACCTTC. Amino acid sequence: CASSYSFRVDYGYTF.

The table lists this clonotype with many counts. V and J are TRBV12-3 or TRBV12-4 and TRBJ1-2; TRBD1 matches at 7 bases. Trimming removed 3 bases from V and 6 bases from J; junction bases left unmatched: 4. This CDR3 has 13 residues. The CDR3, as DNA: TGTGCCAGCAGTTTTATAGGACAGGATGGCTACACCTTC. It specifies CASSFIGQDGYTF.

This clonotype came up a few times. The chain links TRBV25-1 to TRBJ2-1, with D tentatively TRBD1 or TRBD2 (5 bases each). Germline CDR1 and CDR2: MGHDK and SYGVNS. This CDR3 comprises 14 residues. Trimming took off 6 bases at V and 5 bases at J, with 14 bases between the two ends. In DNA form, the CDR3 reads TGTGCCAGCAGCCCCGGGACGGTTGACAATGAGCAGTTCTTC. Its protein product is CASSPGTVDNEQFF.

This sequence joins TRBV28 and TRBJ1-1, with D tentatively TRBD1 (6 bases). V was clipped by 11 bases and J by 0 bases, with 22 bases between them. There are 16 residues in the CDR3. Germline V gene sequence: CDR1 MDHEN, CDR2 SYDVKM. CDR3 in amino acids: CAGQPGSQGMNTEAFF. The CDR3 DNA reads as TGTGCCGGCCAACCTGGGTCCCAGGGGATGAACACTGAAGCTTTCTTT.

This clonotype was detected many times. The chain couples TRBV2 to TRBJ2-3, with D possibly TRBD1 on 6 matching bases. Germline V lookup: CDR1 SNHLY, CDR2 FYNNEI. The CDR3 contains 20 residues. Trimming took 0 bases from V and 0 from J, leaving 22 bases between them. CDR3 residues: CASSEALPGQSTPSTDTQYF. The DNA for the CDR3 is TGTGCCAGCAGTGAAGCGCTTCCTGGACAGTCAACCCCGAGCACAGATACGCAGTATTTT.

This chain joins TRBV19 and TRBJ2-7; 8 nucleotides align to TRBD2. Losses at the gene ends were 3 bases for V and 4 bases for J; bases not matched to a gene: 8. This CDR3 region has 15 residues. Germline CDR1 LNHDA, CDR2 SQIVND (reference sequence). The CDR3 sequence is CASSMSSGSVYEQYF. In DNA, the CDR3 is TGTGCCAGTAGTATGTCGAGCGGGAGCGTTTACGAGCAGTACTTC.

A few counts support this clonotype. The J gene is TRBJ1-2, the V gene TRBV28; 8 bases are shared with TRBD1. Germline V lookup: CDR1 MDHEN, CDR2 SYDVKM. CDR3 size: 16 residues. Germline trimming cut 6 bases from V and 6 bases from J; bases unmatched to any gene: 15. The CDR3 nucleotides read TGTGCCAGCAGCCGCAGGGGGCGGGGGTCCAGGGATGGCTACACCTTC. Translated: CASSRRGRGSRDGYTF.

The chain joins TRBV7-6 to TRBJ2-3, with a weak D call TRBD2 (5 bases). V dropped 8 bases and J dropped 1 base, with 10 bases sitting between them. This CDR3 contains 13 residues. CDR1 is SGHVS and CDR2 is FNYEAQ in the germline V gene. In nucleotides, the CDR3 is TGTGCCAGCCTTGGAGGACGCACAGATACGCAGTATTTT. Protein sequence: CASLGGRTDTQYF.

J is TRBJ2-3 and V is TRBV20-1; 10 bases agree with TRBD2. CDR3 length: 19 residues. V lost 1 base to trimming and J lost 3 bases; unmatched junction nucleotides: 16. CDR1 and CDR2 from the germline V gene are DFQATT and SNEGSKA (reference sequence). Here the CDR3 DNA reads TGCAGTGCTAGAGGTGGGAGGAATGAGCGGGAGGGCCCGACAGATACGCAGTATTTT. Translation gives CSARGGRNEREGPTDTQYF.

This clonotype has ten or more counts. The chain has TRBV12-3 or TRBV12-4 and TRBJ2-7; unclear D gene. V was cut by 5 bases and J by 4 bases, with 27 bases left in between. The CDR3 loop spans 18 amino acids. CDR3 nucleotides: TGTGCCAGCAGTCAACATGGGTCTCTCCTTTTACCTGGGTACGAGCAGTACTTC. This translates into CASSQHGSLLLPGYEQYF.

This clonotype appeared many times. The chain has TRBV6-5 and TRBJ1-1; weak D call: TRBD1 (5 bases). Germline CDR1 reads MNHEY; CDR2 reads SVGAGI. CDR3 size: 11 residues. V was cut by 8 bases and J by 10 bases, with 14 bases left in between. The CDR3 spells CASGHREGAFF. As DNA, the CDR3 is TGTGCCAGCGGACACCGGGAAGGAGCTTTCTTT.